The 10 T cell receptor beta chains below were found in one sample sequenced in a study of blood T cell repertoires in COVID-19. The assay was immunoSEQ multiplex PCR, and TCRdb's table has in-frame clones only and misses some. This sample has more than 85,000 clones, with around 75% found just once. Sequences were obtained from peripheral blood. The receptors originated from a man aged 65 to 85 with acute or convalescent COVID-19.

The V and J genes are TRBV24-1 and TRBJ2-6; TRBD1 is a possible D gene (5 bases). Per germline, CDR1 KGHDR and CDR2 SFDVKD. This CDR3 comprises 17 residues. Trimming removed 1 base from V and 2 bases from J, with 11 bases in between. CDR3 coding DNA: TGTGCCACCAGTGATTTTCCCCTGACAGCTGGGGCCAACGTCCTGACTTTC. Its protein product is CATSDFPLTAGANVLTF.

In regard to this clone: The same CDR3 also results from other DNA sequences found in this sample. The chain is built from TRBV4-2 and TRBJ2-7; the D gene is possibly TRBD2 (5 bases). Germline lookup yields CDR1 LGHNA and CDR2 YNFKEQ. The CDR3 loop spans 14 amino acids. Trimming took 1 base from V and 5 from J, leaving 12 bases between them. CDR3 amino acids: CASSQGGGRDEQYF. CDR3 DNA: TGTGCCAGCAGCCAAGGGGGTGGGCGGGACGAGCAGTACTTC.

This rearrangement joins TRBV12-3 or TRBV12-4 to TRBJ1-5; unclear D gene. V lost 4 bases to trimming and J lost 1 base, with 5 bases between them. The CDR3 has 13 residues. CDR3 DNA sequence: TGTGCCAGCAGTTCGAGGAGCAATCAGCCCCAGCATTTT. This codes for CASSSRSNQPQHF.

This chain uses TRBV4-1 with TRBJ2-6; D perhaps matches TRBD1 (6 bases). The CDR3 runs 17 residues. Germline V gene lookup returns CDR1 MGHRA and CDR2 YSYEKL. Trimming pared 4 bases from V and 0 bases from J, leaving 13 bases between. The CDR3 loop reads CASSLIQGYSGANVLTF. DNA for the CDR3: TGCGCCAGCAGCCTCATACAGGGATACTCTGGGGCCAACGTCCTGACTTTC.

The chain recombines TRBV10-3 with TRBJ2-7; D not resolved. CDR1 ENHRY and CDR2 SYGVKD come from the germline V gene. V dropped 2 bases and J dropped 3 bases, with 5 bases sitting between them. The CDR3 totals 12 residues. CDR3 amino acids: CAISEGRYEQYF. As DNA, the CDR3 is TGTGCCATCAGTGAGGGCCGCTACGAGCAGTACTTC.

This clone was counted between two and nine times. This chain links TRBV29-1 with TRBJ2-7, with TRBD1 identical over 8 bases. Germline V gene sequence: CDR1 SQVTM, CDR2 ANQGSEA. The CDR3 consists of 13 residues. V lost 6 bases, J lost 6 bases, and 10 bases stayed unmatched. The CDR3 coding sequence is TGCAGCGTACCTGGACAGGGTCCTGGCGAGCAGTACTTC. Its protein is CSVPGQGPGEQYF.

This chain connects TRBV28 to TRBJ2-1, with TRBD2 identical over 11 bases. The germline V gene has CDR1 MDHEN and CDR2 SYDVKM. V lost 6 bases and J lost 7; bases outside the gene matches: 14. The CDR3 has 17 residues. The DNA for the CDR3 is TGTGCCAGCAGCTTCGACCTTGTACTAGCGGGAGCAAATGAGCAGTTCTTC. Encoded protein: CASSFDLVLAGANEQFF.

The chain couples TRBV4-1 to TRBJ1-4, with 10 bases lining up with TRBD1. Germline CDR1 is MGHRA and CDR2 is YSYEKL. V dropped 1 base and J dropped 9; count of bases not matched to a gene: 8. The CDR3 is made up of 16 amino acids. Written as DNA, the CDR3 is TGCGCCAGCAGCCAAGGCGGACTGGGACAGGGGAAAAAACTGTTTTTT. Residues: CASSQGGLGQGKKLFF.

This clone has more than one count but fewer than ten. The chain joins TRBV15 to TRBJ2-1, with D perhaps matching TRBD2 (6 bases). Looked up from germline, CDR1 is LNHNV and CDR2 is YYDKDF (reference sequence). CDR3 length: 15 residues. Trimming took off 4 bases at V and 9 bases at J, with 19 bases between the two ends. CDR3 loop: CATSILPLAGSEQFF. As DNA, the CDR3 is TGTGCCACCAGCATTCTACCTTTGGCCGGGAGTGAGCAGTTCTTC.

The rearrangement joins TRBV15 to TRBJ2-7, with D possibly being TRBD2 (5 bases). The V gene lost 1 base and the J gene lost 0 bases, with 13 bases spanning the gap. Germline V lookup: CDR1 LNHNV, CDR2 YYDKDF (reference sequence). The CDR3 runs 16 residues. The CDR3 DNA follows: TGTGCCACCAGCAGAGCGGGCGGGCGCTACTCCTACGAGCAGTACTTC. It is translated as CATSRAGGRYSYEQYF.